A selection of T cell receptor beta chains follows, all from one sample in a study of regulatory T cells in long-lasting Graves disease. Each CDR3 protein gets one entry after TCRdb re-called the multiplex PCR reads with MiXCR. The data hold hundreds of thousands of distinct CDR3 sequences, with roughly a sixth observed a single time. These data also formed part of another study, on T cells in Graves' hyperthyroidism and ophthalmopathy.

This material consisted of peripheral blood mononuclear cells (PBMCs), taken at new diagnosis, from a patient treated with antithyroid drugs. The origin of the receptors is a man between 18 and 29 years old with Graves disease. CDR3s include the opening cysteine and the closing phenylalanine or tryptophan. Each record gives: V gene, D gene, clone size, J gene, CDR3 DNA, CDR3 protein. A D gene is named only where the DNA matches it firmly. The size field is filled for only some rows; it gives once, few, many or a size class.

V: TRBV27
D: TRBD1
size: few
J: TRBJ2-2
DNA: TGTGCCAGCACGAGAGGACAGGGGTCTCGGAGTTACACCGGGGAGCTGTTTTTT
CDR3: CASTRGQGSRSYTGELFF

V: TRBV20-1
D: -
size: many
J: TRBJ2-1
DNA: TGCAGTGCTAGAGATGGTAGTAACTATGAGCAGTTCTTC
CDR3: CSARDGSNYEQFF

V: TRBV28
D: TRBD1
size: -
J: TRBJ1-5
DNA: TGTGCCAGCAGTGGGACAGGGGGCATCAATCAGCCCCAGCATTTT
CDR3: CASSGTGGINQPQHF

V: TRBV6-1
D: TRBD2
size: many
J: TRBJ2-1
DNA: TGTGCCAGCATTCCAGATTCGGGACTAGCGGGAGGGTTGGGTAATGAGCAGTTCTTC
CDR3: CASIPDSGLAGGLGNEQFF

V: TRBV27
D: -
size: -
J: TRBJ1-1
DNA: TGTGCCAGCAGTCCCCGCTGGGGGGGCACTGAAGCTTTCTTT
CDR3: CASSPRWGGTEAFF

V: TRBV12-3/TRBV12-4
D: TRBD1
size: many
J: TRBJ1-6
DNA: TGTGCCAGCAGGCCATTGGACAGGGTTAATTCACCCCTCCACTTT
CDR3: CASRPLDRVNSPLHF

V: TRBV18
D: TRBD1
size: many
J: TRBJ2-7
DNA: TGTGCCAGCTCACGGTTGACAGGGGAGTACGAGCAGTACTTC
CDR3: CASSRLTGEYEQYF

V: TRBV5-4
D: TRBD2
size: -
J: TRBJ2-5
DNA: TGTGCCAGCAGCACCTTCACGACTAGCGGGAGTGAGACCCAGTACTTC
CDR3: CASSTFTTSGSETQYF

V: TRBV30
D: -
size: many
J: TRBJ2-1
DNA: TGTGCCTGGAGTGGGGTGACGCACAATGAGCAGTTCTTC
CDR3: CAWSGVTHNEQFF

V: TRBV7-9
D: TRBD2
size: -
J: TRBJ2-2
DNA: TGTGCCAGCAGCCCGCCCAATGGGGCGGGAGTAATCACCGGGGAGCTGTTTTTT
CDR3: CASSPPNGAGVITGELFF

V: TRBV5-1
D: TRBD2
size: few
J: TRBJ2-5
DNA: TGCGCCAGCAGCTTGGGGACTAGCGGGAGATCTACCGAGACCCAGTACTTC
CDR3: CASSLGTSGRSTETQYF

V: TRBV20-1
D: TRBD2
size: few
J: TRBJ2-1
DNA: TGCAGTGCTAGACCCCTAGCGGGAGGGCCCTTAGGTGAGCAGTTCTTC
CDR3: CSARPLAGGPLGEQFF

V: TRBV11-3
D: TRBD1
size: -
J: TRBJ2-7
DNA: TGTGCCAGCAGCCAATACACAGGGGGCTACGAGCAGTACTTC
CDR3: CASSQYTGGYEQYF

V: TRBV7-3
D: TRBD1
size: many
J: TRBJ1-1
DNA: TGTGCCAGCAGCAGAAGGGGACAGGGGATGAACACTGAAGCTTTCTTT
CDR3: CASSRRGQGMNTEAFF

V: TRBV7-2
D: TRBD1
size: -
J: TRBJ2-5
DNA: TGTGCCAGCAGCACCTGGACAGGGGGAGAAGAGGCCCAGTACTTC
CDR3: CASSTWTGGEEAQYF

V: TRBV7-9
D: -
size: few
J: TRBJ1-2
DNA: TGTGCCAGCAGCTCCGACAGCCTTAACTATGGCTACACCTTC
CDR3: CASSSDSLNYGYTF

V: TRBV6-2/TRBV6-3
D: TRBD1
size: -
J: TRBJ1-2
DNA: TGTGCCAGCAGTACCGGGACAGGGGGCGTCAATGGCTACACCTTC
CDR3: CASSTGTGGVNGYTF

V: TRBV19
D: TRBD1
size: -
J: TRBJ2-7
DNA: TGTGCCAGTACACCCTCCGCCTTCGACAGGGAATACGAGCAGTACTTC
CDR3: CASTPSAFDREYEQYF

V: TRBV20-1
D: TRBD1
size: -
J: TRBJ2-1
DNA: TGCAGTGCTAGGGGGTGGGGGACAGGCGGCTTTTCCTACAATGAGCAGTTCTTC
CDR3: CSARGWGTGGFSYNEQFF

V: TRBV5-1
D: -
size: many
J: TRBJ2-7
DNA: TGCGCCAGCAGCTTGAACCGGGCGGACAGACCCTTCTACGAGCAGTACTTC
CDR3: CASSLNRADRPFYEQYF

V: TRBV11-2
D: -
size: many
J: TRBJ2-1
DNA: TGTGCCAGCACCCAGTACGATTGGGATGAGCAGTTCTTC
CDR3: CASTQYDWDEQFF

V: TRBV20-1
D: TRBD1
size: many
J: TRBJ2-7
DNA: TGCAGTGCTAGAGATCCGACAGGGGCGGCCTACGAGCAGTACTTC
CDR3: CSARDPTGAAYEQYF

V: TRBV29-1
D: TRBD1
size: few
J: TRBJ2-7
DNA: TGCAGCGCTTTGACAGGGGCATACGAGCAGTACTTC
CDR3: CSALTGAYEQYF

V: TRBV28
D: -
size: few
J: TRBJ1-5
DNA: TGTGCCAGCAGTTTAGTCGCTAGCAATCAGCCCCAGCATTTT
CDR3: CASSLVASNQPQHF

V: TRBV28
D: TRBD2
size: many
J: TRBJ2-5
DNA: TGTGCCAGCAGTTTGGTAGCGGGAGGTCGAGAGACCCAGTACTTC
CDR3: CASSLVAGGRETQYF

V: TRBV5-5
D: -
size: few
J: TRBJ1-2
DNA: TGTGCCAGCAGCTTTGCCCGAGGCTATGGCTACACCTTC
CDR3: CASSFARGYGYTF

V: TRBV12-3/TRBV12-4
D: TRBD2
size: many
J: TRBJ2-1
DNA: TGTGCCAGCAGTCAAGGTACTAGCGGAGACAATGAGCAGTTCTTC
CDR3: CASSQGTSGDNEQFF

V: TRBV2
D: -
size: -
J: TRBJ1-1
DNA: TGTGCCAGCAGTGAAGGCCCAGGGAAGGGGCCCCGAGACACTGAAGCTTTCTTT
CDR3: CASSEGPGKGPRDTEAFF

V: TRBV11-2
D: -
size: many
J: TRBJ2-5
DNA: TGTGCCAGCAGCTCGGAAGGAGCAGGGGAAGAGACCCAGTACTTC
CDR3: CASSSEGAGEETQYF

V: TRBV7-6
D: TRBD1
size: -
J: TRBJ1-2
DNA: TGTGCCAGCAGCCCCGGACAGGGTCTCGAAAGGCACACCTTC
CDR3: CASSPGQGLERHTF

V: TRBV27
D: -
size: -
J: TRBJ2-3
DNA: TGTGCCAGCAGTCCCAAGAGATCCGCCCCCTCAACGCAGTATTTT
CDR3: CASSPKRSAPSTQYF

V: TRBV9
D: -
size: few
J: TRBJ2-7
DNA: TGTGCCAGCAGCGCCGCCCCAAGCGGCACCTACGAGCAGTACTTC
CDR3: CASSAAPSGTYEQYF

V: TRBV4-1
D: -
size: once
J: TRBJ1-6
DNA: TGCGCCAGCAGCCAAGAGGGACGTCAAATATGGGATTCACCCCTCCACTTT
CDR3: CASSQEGRQIWDSPLHF

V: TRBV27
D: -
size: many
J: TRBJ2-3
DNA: TGTGCCAGCAGTTTATGGGCGGTCAGGGGCACAGATACGCAGTATTTT
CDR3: CASSLWAVRGTDTQYF

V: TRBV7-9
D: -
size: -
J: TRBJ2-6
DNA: TGTGCCAGCACCGATTCGCGGGTTTCTCTGTCGTACTCTGGGGCCAACGTCCTGACTTTC
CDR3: CASTDSRVSLSYSGANVLTF